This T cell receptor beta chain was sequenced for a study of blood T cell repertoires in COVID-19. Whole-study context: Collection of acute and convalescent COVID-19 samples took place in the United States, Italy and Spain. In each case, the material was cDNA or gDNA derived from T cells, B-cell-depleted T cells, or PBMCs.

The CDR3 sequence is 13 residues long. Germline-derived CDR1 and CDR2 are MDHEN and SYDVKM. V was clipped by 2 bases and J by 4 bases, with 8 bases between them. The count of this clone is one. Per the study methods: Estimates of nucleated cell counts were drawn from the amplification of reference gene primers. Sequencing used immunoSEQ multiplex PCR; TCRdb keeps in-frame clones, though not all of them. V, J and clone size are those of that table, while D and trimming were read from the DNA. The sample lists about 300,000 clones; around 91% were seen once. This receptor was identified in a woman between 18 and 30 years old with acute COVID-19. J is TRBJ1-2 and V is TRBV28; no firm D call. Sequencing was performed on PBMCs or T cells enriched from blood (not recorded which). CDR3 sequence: CASSLKNFYGYTF. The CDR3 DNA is TGTGCCAGCAGTTTAAAGAACTTCTATGGCTACACCTTC.